This T cell receptor (beta chain) is drawn from a study of T cell responses to AZD1222 COVID-19 vaccine. Study-wide results and caveats: Within unmutated variant regions lay the reported targets of nearly half of spike-specific TCRs. Without day 14 samples, only post-peak T cell repertoires were studied. The span of vaccine-associated CD4 TCRs extended across spike, with dominance at 160-218 and 743-854.

Second-dose recipients at about 4 or about 12 weeks were treated as one pooled group. Note on this clone: Its matching antigen is unknown.

The assay was immunoSEQ multiplex PCR, and TCRdb's table has in-frame clones only and misses some. Found here are 200,000 or so clones, approximately 94% of them singletons; the top ten hold roughly 1%. V was pared by 5 bases and J by 8 bases, with 13 bases between. The CDR3 sequence is 13 residues long. Germline CDR1 is MGHRA and CDR2 is YSYEKL. The sample here was peripheral blood, taken 28 days after the second AZD1222 dose. The clonotype was recovered from an adult who received the AZD1222 COVID-19 vaccine. The V call is TRBV4-1, the J call TRBJ1-3; D ambiguous. The CDR3, as DNA: TGCGCCAGCAGCGTCGGTGTTTCGGACACCATATATTTT. This translates into CASSVGVSDTIYF.